This TCR beta chain appears in the sequencing data of a study of shared clonotypes between healthy human individuals. Sorted-subset replicate PCRs used 200 ng of genomic DNA. This amount corresponded to some 30,000 T cell genomes. Method: immunoSEQ multiplex PCR; TCRdb's copy keeps in-frame clones and lacks some. The data hold around 2.5 million clones, with roughly 93% observed a single time. Trimming cost V 3 bases and J 3 bases, with 17 bases left between them. The CDR3 is 16 amino acids. Germline V CDR1 and CDR2: LNHDA, SQIVND (reference sequence). This chain joins TRBV19 and TRBJ1-2; no definite D call. The clonotype originates from a man younger than 30 in good health. Some clones in this sample may be carry-over from other donors' samples. The source material was naive CD4+ T cells from PBMCs. The subset: CD45RA+ positively selected. The CDR3 sequence: CASSIFPGRIYYGYTF. The CDR3 DNA follows: TGTGCCAGTAGTATTTTCCCCGGCAGAATATACTATGGCTACACCTTC.